This T cell receptor beta chain was sequenced in a study of cytomegalovirus exposure and HLA in healthy donors (dated by TCRdb to about 2017). As for the study more broadly: In an earlier analysis of 587 of the donors, around 290 Gb of sequence data and some 100 million unique TCR beta sequences from 150 million to 200 million T cells were reported. An early release covering approximately 600 HLA-typed donors comprised about 310 gigabases of sequencing data and roughly 86 million unique TCR sequences. The genetic ancestry cluster associated with self-reported Caucasian donors included 81% of the 398 genotyped donors. The study aimed to test whether signatures of past pathogen exposure could be identified by cataloging public T cell receptors. The study profiled the T cell repertoires of hundreds of subjects by immunosequencing and related them to cytomegalovirus serostatus. Along with the approximately 670-subject first cohort, a separate validation cohort of over a hundred different subjects was used. High-throughput TCR immunosequencing, statistical association of individual TCRs with disease status, and machine learning were combined to predict cytomegalovirus infection status. In a later analysis, previously published TCR beta repertoires from about 670 donors were re-analyzed and high-resolution HLA genotyping was added so that TCR occurrence patterns could be studied. Rather than drawing on any new phenotypic data, the later analysis identified candidate immune exposures from TCR beta sequences and the way those sequences occurred across donors. In an earlier analysis of 500 to 650 of the donors, high-throughput TCR beta sequencing was used to judge whether each TCR beta V gene segment behaved as functional or pseudogenic. Donor age, sex, ethnicity and CMV serostatus were collected together with the repertoire data. In a later genetic analysis, genome-wide SNP genotypes for about 65% of the roughly 700 donors were used, and that subset was treated as a discovery cohort. Every discovery cohort repertoire had been produced on one sequencing platform. Class I and class II HLA loci were covered by the typing at four-digit resolution. The number of typed donors differed by locus: roughly 620-630 for A, B, C, DRB1 and DQB1; some 540 for DQA1; approximately 610 for DPA1; and some 470 for DPB1. Five DR-DQ haplotypes were handled as single units for association and clustering, since linkage in the cohort was strong. Across about 380 genotyped donors of the cohort, an average of approximately 220,000 unique TCR beta nucleotide sequences per donor were sequenced, and 15% to 20% of those sequences were non-productive.

For this clone: Its antigen is unknown. Per-base quality was not reported, and no clone a single base away is much larger than it.

The cohort was made up of around 720 healthy bone marrow donors. At the time of sampling, all cohort members were nominally healthy, though unrecorded immune exposures were likely present. The donor was CMV seronegative and was included in the group of a few hundred seronegative cohort members. A peripheral blood sample was provided by each donor, and peripheral blood mononuclear cells were used for TCR beta sequencing. The Qiagen DNeasy Blood Extraction Kit was used to extract genomic DNA from the blood cell samples. To prepare the library, the immunoSEQ multiplex PCR assay was applied. For the multiplex PCR, a mixture combining 60 forward primers for TCR Vbeta segments and 13 reverse primers for TCR Jbeta segments was used. The CDR3 region of rearranged TCR beta genes was amplified from genomic DNA by a multiplex PCR assay. The Illumina HiSeq System was used to sequence the amplified TCR beta libraries as 87-base-pair reads. Per the authors' processing: Across the roughly 600 repertoires, a later analysis counted 78 million or so unique TCR beta chains, some 11 million of which were shared by at least two donors. Raw reads were error-corrected and collapsed into unique sequences with a nearest-neighbor algorithm that merged closely related sequences to remove PCR and sequencing errors. V, D and J gene segments were assigned by aligning CDR3 sequences to IMGT reference sequences. For a sequence to be retained, at least a six-nucleotide match to both a V gene segment and a J gene segment was required. A rearrangement was called productive if the CDR3 had no stop codons and remained in frame with V and J, and every other rearrangement was called non-productive. Following IMGT convention, CDR3 was defined as the stretch from the second conserved V-encoded cysteine up to the conserved J-encoded phenylalanine. The earlier analysis of 550 to 650 of the donors excluded any sequence lacking an unambiguous match to a single V gene segment. In an earlier analysis of a few hundred of the donors, V segments were called functional above 56.7% productive rearrangements and were called segregating when the between-donor standard deviation exceeded 5%. A statistical classification framework was built to diagnose cytomegalovirus status from the catalog of TCR beta chain sequences. A later analysis assigned V and J genes by comparing TCR nucleotide sequences with IMGT/GENE-DB human TR gene sequences. A later analysis assigned CDR3 sequences and most-parsimonious VDJ recombination scenarios with the TCRdist pipeline. A later analysis defined each TCR beta chain by its CDR3 amino acid sequence plus V-gene family, and excluded reads lacking a unique V-gene family. A later analysis removed 500 to 600 highly shared, low-generation-probability nucleotide sequences to deal with suspected cross-contamination and a sequencing artifact. In a later analysis, a clonal expansion index for each public chain was calculated from normalized within-repertoire ranks of inferred template counts. In a later analysis, generation probabilities were computed with a VDJ recombination model fitted to out-of-frame rearrangements, and the resulting probabilities were checked against IGoR. Hypergeometric tests were used in a later analysis to score TCR-TCR, TCR-HLA and TCR-CMV co-occurrence, with a repertoire-size bias correction applied to the TCR pairs. False discovery rates were estimated in a later analysis by permuting HLA or CMV assignments 20 times. In a later analysis, co-occurring TCRs were grouped using DBSCAN, and TCRdist sequence similarity was added for clustering within HLA-allele-positive subsets. For co-occurrence clustering, repertoires with fewer than 30,000 or more than 120,000 public chains were excluded, along with about five repertoires with anomalous nucleotide sharing. TCRdb obtained this table from immuneACCESS and retained in-frame rearrangements with V and J assigned. These tables miss some clones; where compared with another copy, unresolved V genes account for less than half of the shortfall, and the remainder is unexplained. Clone size and the V and J calls come from that table; the DNA yielded D and trimming. The table for this sample lists approximately 150,000 clones; roughly 84% of them were counted only once. The ten largest clonotypes hold around 0.98% of the sample.

Here is what the overall study found, with its caveats: A later analysis found that HLA-associated TCR beta chains were more clonally expanded and had lower generation probabilities than equally common non-associated chains. In this cohort, only TCR beta chains were sequenced, and detectable features were limited by the absence of alpha or paired-chain data. The sequencing pipeline was judged likely to have produced a cluster of highly shared sequence variants as a technical artifact. The study gave a list of 150 to 200 TCR beta chains associated with cytomegalovirus. For the cohort, immune exposure information was limited to CMV serostatus. Broadly in line with IMGT annotations, most TCR beta V segments showed up in productive rearrangements about 87% or about 30% of the time in an earlier analysis of several hundred of the donors. A further reported finding was that TCR beta sequences accurately predicted the HLA-A and HLA-B alleles for most subjects in the first cohort. According to the authors, the approach could potentially be generalized to other disease states and immunological phenotypes. In a later analysis, several top co-occurrence clusters were reported to appear linked to parvovirus B19, influenza, CMV and Epstein-Barr virus. Most TCR sequences were seen in very few donors, while some public TCRs were found in many individuals. Strong co-occurrence of HLA alleles, especially DR and DQ, made assigning TCR associations to individual alleles difficult. The classifier was reported to diagnose cytomegalovirus status with high specificity and sensitivity in both the original and validation cohorts. In vitro tests confirmed that a few of the cytomegalovirus-associated TCR beta chains recognize cytomegalovirus antigens. About 15 rarely observed V segments, including chromosome 9 orphons, were excluded from the earlier analysis of almost 600 of the donors because counts were too low. HLA typing was unavailable for some donors at each locus, so association tests used only the typed subset. In a later genetic analysis, fewer N-insertions in productive TCRs were reported among donors in an Asian-associated ancestry cluster than the roughly 700-donor mean. Linkage disequilibrium might explain the correlated functional status among segregating V segments, but an unknown experimental factor could not be ruled out. In a later analysis, some 18,000 TCR beta sequences were associated with specific HLA alleles at a false discovery rate of 0.05. An association between a missense DCLRE1C variant and V-gene and J-gene trimming of TCR beta chains was found in a later genetic analysis and replicated in an independent cohort. Sequencing depth was assumed to be roughly uniform across donors in the presence/absence analyses, though that assumption may not hold. Most CMV-associated TCR beta chains appeared to be HLA-restricted in a later analysis, and the HLA associations seemed to be driven largely by CMV exposure. A later analysis found that TCR association rates varied across HLA loci, with DRB1 alleles showing the most associated TCRs and HLA-C alleles the fewest.

The TCR comes from a man aged 25 to 40 in good health and CMV-seronegative. Sample: PBMCs.

The DNA sequence follows: TGTGCCAGCACTCCGGTGGGAGGGAGTCACACTGAAGCTTTCTTT. Translated, this is CASTPVGGSHTEAFF. The receptor chain draws on TRBV6-1 and TRBJ1-1; the D gene assignment is ambiguous. V loses 7 bases, J loses 3 bases, and the germline ends lie 18 bases apart. CDR1 and CDR2 are drawn from the germline V gene: MNHNS, SASEGT. The CDR3 runs 15 residues from the cysteine to the phenylalanine. Of the read, only the CDR3 DNA is kept; its 45 bases are in frame from base 1.